These T cell receptor beta chains were read from a single sample in a study of vaccination and CD4 T cells after COVID-19. No antigens are known for them. TCRdb itself ran the PCR reads through MiXCR, one entry per CDR3 protein. The sample shows more than 15,000 distinct CDR3 sequences, about 50% of them seen only once. The material sequenced was CD4+ T cells from blood, cultured in vitro, taken about 7 months after SARS-CoV-2 vaccination. All receptors derive from a human donor who had recovered from COVID-19. CDR3s leave out the opening cysteine and the closing phenylalanine or tryptophan. D genes are given only for firm matches.

v_call	d_call	j_call	cdr3_aa
TRBV7-8	.	TRBJ2-7	ASSSQASANVEQY
TRBV2	.	TRBJ2-5	ASNRFLETQY
TRBV11-2	.	TRBJ1-6	ASSLAPWARGSPLH
TRBV20-1	.	TRBJ1-2	NASPQSGYYGYT
TRBV4-1	TRBD1	TRBJ1-6	ASSQPGQGDSPLH
TRBV5-1	.	TRBJ2-5	ASRPRQLQETQY
TRBV20-1	.	TRBJ1-2	SARDQRGITGYT
TRBV7-3	TRBD2	TRBJ2-2	ASSPTSGRAPGELF
TRBV18	TRBD2	TRBJ2-5	ASSPGTSGETQY
TRBV20-1	TRBD2	TRBJ2-4	SAPDRGVKNIQY
TRBV7-9	.	TRBJ1-2	ASSTWAGDLSGYT
TRBV6-2/TRBV6-3	.	TRBJ2-5	ASSSRDGDGGTQY
TRBV20-1	.	TRBJ1-1	SARYILVDTEAF
TRBV20-1	.	TRBJ1-2	SADPGQNYGYT
TRBV15	.	TRBJ1-5	ATSTQSNQPQH
TRBV20-1	TRBD2	TRBJ2-3	SARPMTSGRTDTQY
TRBV6-1	TRBD2	TRBJ2-1	ASSEQLATGEQF
TRBV7-6	.	TRBJ2-1	ASSSYKGSSYNEQF
TRBV7-3	.	TRBJ1-1	ASSLNGNTEAF